Each of the 22 T cell receptor beta chains below was sequenced from the same sample in a study of identical twins. One entry per CDR3 protein, called by TCRdb with MiXCR from the 5' RACE reads. Among a few hundred thousand distinct CDR3 sequences, roughly 10% were seen once, and the ten largest hold roughly 7%. The same data also went into a second study, on yellow fever vaccine responses in identical twins.

Sequences were obtained from CD8+ T cells sorted from blood. The source of these receptors is a woman aged 18 to 35 in good health.

The chain employs TRBV12-3 or TRBV12-4 and TRBJ1-1, with 7 bases identical to TRBD1. The V and J ends lost 5 bases and 0 bases, in that order; junction bases with no gene match: 6. This CDR3 is 15 amino acids long. The CDR3 reads CASSATTGLNTEAFF. The DNA for the CDR3 is TGTGCCAGCAGTGCAACGACAGGGCTGAACACTGAAGCTTTCTTT.

The chain is built from TRBV2 and TRBJ2-5; a possible D gene is TRBD1 (5 bases). Trimming cost V 9 bases and J 1 base, with 15 bases left between them. The germline gives CDR1 SNHLY, CDR2 FYNNEI. The CDR3 spans 14 residues. The CDR3 loop reads CASYAGHIQETQYF. DNA for the CDR3: TGTGCCAGTTATGCAGGACACATCCAAGAGACCCAGTACTTC.

This clonotype was picked up a small number of times. This chain links TRBV9 with TRBJ2-3, with D maybe TRBD2 (7 bases). The V end lost 3 bases, the J end lost 4 bases, and 12 bases lay between the germline ends. Germline V gene data show CDR1 as SGDLS and CDR2 as YYNGEE. The CDR3 has 14 amino acids. Here the CDR3 DNA reads TGTGCCAGCAGCGCGGGGGGCCCCCCAGATACGCAGTATTTT. It translates to CASSAGGPPDTQYF.

This clonotype was seen ten or more times. The V call is TRBV20-1, the J call TRBJ2-1; possible D gene TRBD2, 5 bases. Trimming removed 6 bases from V and 0 bases from J, with 15 bases in between. There are 15 residues in the CDR3. Germline values: CDR1 DFQATT, CDR2 SNEGSKA (reference sequence). CDR3 loop: CSAVGLVSSYNEQFF. CDR3 bases: TGCAGTGCAGTAGGACTCGTGAGCTCCTACAATGAGCAGTTCTTC.

This clonotype has ten or more counts. The chain combines TRBV7-9 with TRBJ2-3; TRBD2 aligns across 9 bases. The CDR3 spans 15 residues. The germline gives CDR1 SEHNR, CDR2 FQNEAQ (reference sequence). J gave up 4 bases and V 5 bases, and 7 bases lay outside the gene matches. CDR3 sequence: CASSPGTSNADTQYF. DNA of the CDR3: TGTGCCAGCAGCCCTGGGACTAGCAATGCAGATACGCAGTATTTT. The full variable domain, completed using reference TRBV7-9 and TRBJ2-3, is DTGVSQNPRHKITKRGQNVTFRCDPISEHNRLYWYRQTLGQGPEFLTYFQNEAQLEKSRLLSDRFSAERPKGSFSTLEIQRTEQGDSAMYLCASSPGTSNADTQYFGPGTRLTVL.

This rearrangement joins TRBV27 to TRBJ2-1, with no clear D. CDR1 and CDR2 from the germline V gene are MNHEY and SMNVEV (reference sequence). The V and J ends lost 5 bases and 4 bases respectively, with 12 bases between them. This CDR3 has 14 amino acids. CDR3 DNA: TGTGCCAGCAGTGACCTAGACGGATACAATGAGCAGTTCTTC. This codes for CASSDLDGYNEQFF.

This clonotype was found a few times. This chain joins TRBV7-9 and TRBJ2-7; perhaps TRBD2 as D (7 bases). CDR3 length equals 12 residues. V was trimmed by 4 bases and J by 6 bases, leaving 10 bases between them. Germline values: CDR1 SEHNR, CDR2 FQNEAQ (reference sequence). In DNA, the CDR3 is TGTGCCAGCAGCTGGGGGGGGCCCGAGCAGTACTTC. Translated, it gives CASSWGGPEQYF.

This clonotype was detected many times. V and J are TRBV20-1 and TRBJ1-2; no clear D. The ends were cut back, 4 bases at V and 10 bases at J, with 4 bases in the middle. The germline V gene has CDR1 DFQATT and CDR2 SNEGSKA (reference sequence). The CDR3 has 8 amino acids. The CDR3 protein is CSATFYTF. In DNA, the CDR3 is TGCAGTGCTACGTTCTACACCTTC.

The chain carries TRBV29-1 and TRBJ1-1; no clear D gene. This CDR3 is 12 amino acids long. Per the germline V gene, CDR1 is SQVTM and CDR2 is ANQGSEA. V gave up 5 bases and J gave up 1 base, with 8 bases separating them. As DNA, the CDR3 is TGCAGCGTTCGACTTGGGAACACTGAAGCTTTCTTT. Translating it yields CSVRLGNTEAFF.

This clonotype appeared a few times. The chain has TRBV29-1 and TRBJ2-6; D is unresolved. The CDR3 runs 17 residues. V was clipped by 1 base and J by 0 bases, with 13 bases between them. Germline V lookup: CDR1 SQVTM, CDR2 ANQGSEA. CDR3 amino acids: CSVEVNTPSSGANVLTF. The CDR3 coding sequence is TGCAGCGTTGAAGTTAACACACCGAGCTCTGGGGCCAACGTCCTGACTTTC.

The V call is TRBV19, the J call TRBJ2-7; D may be TRBD1 or TRBD2 (5 bases each). Germline-derived CDR1 and CDR2 are LNHDA and SQIVND (reference sequence). The CDR3 totals 15 residues. Trimming cost V 6 bases and J 3 bases, with 18 bases left between them. CDR3 in DNA: TGTGCCAGTAGCTTCGGGGCCAATAAGGGCTACGAGCAGTACTTC. Protein product: CASSFGANKGYEQYF.

V gene TRBV29-1 combines with J gene TRBJ2-7; the D gene is possibly TRBD2 (5 bases). The CDR3 has 11 amino acids. CDR1 is SQVTM, CDR2 ANQGSEA, per germline. Trimming removed 6 bases at V and 5 bases at J, with 11 bases between. The CDR3 sequence is CSVLGLDEQYF. DNA of the CDR3: TGCAGCGTCCTCGGACTTGACGAGCAGTACTTC.

This sequence joins TRBV4-3 and TRBJ2-5; 7 positions agree with TRBD1. The germline V gene has CDR1 LGHNA and CDR2 YSLEER. CDR3 length: 15 residues. V dropped 0 bases and J dropped 1; count of bases not matched to a gene: 2. CDR3 DNA sequence: TGCGCCAGCAGCCAAGACGGGACAGTCCAAGAGACCCAGTACTTC. Amino acid sequence: CASSQDGTVQETQYF.

This clonotype showed up many times. J is TRBJ2-7 and V is TRBV10-3; weak D call: TRBD1 (6 bases). The CDR3 runs 13 residues. Between the trimmed V and J ends, which lost 0 bases and 4 bases, there was a span of 7 bases. CDR1 is ENHRY and CDR2 is SYGVKD in the germline V gene. CDR3 nucleotide sequence: TGTGCCATCAGTGAGTCAGGGGGTTACGAGCAGTACTTC. Protein: CAISESGGYEQYF.

Only a few counts were recorded for this clonotype. Germline and junction disagree at one end, which may indicate a read error. This rearrangement joins TRBV7-7 to TRBJ2-5; D is uncertain. The V gene's germline CDR1 is SSHAT and CDR2 FNYEAQ (reference sequence). This CDR3 region has 15 residues. This chain's CDR3 is CASSLAVLLQETQYF. As DNA, the CDR3 is TGTGCTAGCAGCTTAGCAGTTCTGCTCCAAGAGACCCAGTACTTC.

The rearrangement uses TRBV29-1 and TRBJ1-5, with 7 bases identical to TRBD1. CDR1 is SQVTM, CDR2 ANQGSEA, per germline. The CDR3 has 13 amino acids. The junction had 5 bases not matched to a gene; V was cut back by 5 bases and J by 4 bases. The CDR3 protein is CSVMTGLNQPQHF. CDR3 bases: TGCAGCGTTATGACAGGGTTAAATCAGCCCCAGCATTTT.

This clonotype was seen ten or more times. The V call is TRBV4-2, the J call TRBJ1-4, with D maybe TRBD1 (6 bases). CDR1 is LGHNA and CDR2 is YNFKEQ in the germline V gene. The CDR3 loop spans 14 amino acids. Trimming took off 1 base at V and 8 bases at J, with 11 bases between the two ends. The DNA for the CDR3 is TGTGCCAGCAGCCAAGCCGGGACACAAGAAAAACTGTTTTTT. Protein sequence: CASSQAGTQEKLFF.

This chain connects TRBV4-3 to TRBJ2-7, with a possible D match to TRBD1 (5 bases). This CDR3 comprises 15 residues. Germline V gives CDR1 LGHNA, CDR2 YSLEER. The germline V and J ends were trimmed by 1 base and 2 bases, with 12 bases remaining between them. DNA for the CDR3: TGCGCCAGCAGCCAAGCCATGGACACTCCCTACGAGCAGTACTTC. Protein: CASSQAMDTPYEQYF.

This clonotype was observed at least ten times. This rearrangement joins TRBV5-1 to TRBJ2-7; unclear D gene. The V end was cut by 4 bases, the J end by 4 bases, with 9 bases between. The germline CDR1 and CDR2 sequences are SGHRS and YFSETQ. The CDR3 extends over 12 amino acids. The CDR3 reads CASSPLGYEQYF. The CDR3 bases are TGCGCCAGCAGCCCCTTGGGTTACGAGCAGTACTTC.

The chain has TRBV27 and TRBJ2-7; tentative D call: TRBD1 (5 bases). The CDR3 has 14 residues. Germline assignment: CDR1 MNHEY and CDR2 SMNVEV (reference sequence). Deletions cut 5 bases from V and 3 bases from J, with 14 bases between. CDR3 nucleotide sequence: TGTGCCAGCAGTCCAGGACATGTTCTCTACGAGCAGTACTTC. Protein product: CASSPGHVLYEQYF.

The table lists this clonotype with many counts. V gene TRBV11-2 combines with J gene TRBJ2-5; D remains ambiguous. The CDR3 consists of 11 residues. Germline CDR1 and CDR2: SGHAT and FQNNGV. V lost 2 bases, J lost 4 bases, and 2 bases lay in between. Here the CDR3 reads CASSLTETQYF. The CDR3, as DNA: TGTGCCAGCAGCTTAACAGAGACCCAGTACTTC.

This clonotype was observed at least ten times. The DNA for the CDR3 is TGTGCCACCAGTGATTTGGGGGAGACCCAGTACTTC. Amino acids: CATSDLGETQYF. The rearrangement links TRBV24-1 to TRBJ2-5; D not certain. This CDR3 is built from 12 residues. Germline CDR1 reads KGHDR; CDR2 reads SFDVKD. V lost 0 bases and J lost 5, with 3 bases in between.